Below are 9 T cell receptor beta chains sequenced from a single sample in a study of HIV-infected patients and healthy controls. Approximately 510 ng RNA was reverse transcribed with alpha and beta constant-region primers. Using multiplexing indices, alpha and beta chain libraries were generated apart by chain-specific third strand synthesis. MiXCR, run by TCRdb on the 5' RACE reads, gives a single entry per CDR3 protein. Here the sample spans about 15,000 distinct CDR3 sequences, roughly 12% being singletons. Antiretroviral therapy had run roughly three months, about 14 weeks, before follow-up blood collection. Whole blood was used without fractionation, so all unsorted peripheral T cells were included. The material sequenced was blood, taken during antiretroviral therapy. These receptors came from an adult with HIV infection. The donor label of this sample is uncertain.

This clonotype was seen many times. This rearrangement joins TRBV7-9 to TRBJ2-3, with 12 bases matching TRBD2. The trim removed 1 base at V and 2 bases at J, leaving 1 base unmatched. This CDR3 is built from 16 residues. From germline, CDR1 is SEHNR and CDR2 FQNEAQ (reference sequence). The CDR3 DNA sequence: TGTGCCAGCAGCTTAGGACTAGCGGGGGCCACAGATACGCAGTATTTT. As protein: CASSLGLAGATDTQYF.

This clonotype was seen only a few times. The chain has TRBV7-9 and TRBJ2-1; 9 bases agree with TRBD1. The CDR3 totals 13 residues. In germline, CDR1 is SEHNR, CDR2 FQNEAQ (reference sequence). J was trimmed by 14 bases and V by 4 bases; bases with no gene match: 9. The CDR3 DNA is TGTGCCAGCAGCTCCTACAGGGGGCAGGTTGAGTTCTTC. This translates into CASSSYRGQVEFF.

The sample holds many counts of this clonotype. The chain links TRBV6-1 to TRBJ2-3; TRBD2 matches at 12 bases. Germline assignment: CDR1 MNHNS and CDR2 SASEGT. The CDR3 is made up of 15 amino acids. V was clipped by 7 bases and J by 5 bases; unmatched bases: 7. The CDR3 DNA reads TGTGCCAGCACACTAGCGGGGGGAGGACAAGATACGCAGTATTTT. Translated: CASTLAGGGQDTQYF.

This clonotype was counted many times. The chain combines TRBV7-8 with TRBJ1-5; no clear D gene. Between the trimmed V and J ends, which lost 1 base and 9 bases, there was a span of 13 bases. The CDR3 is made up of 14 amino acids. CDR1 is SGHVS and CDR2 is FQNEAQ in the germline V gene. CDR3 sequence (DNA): TGTGCCAGCAGCTTAGGCCGGGCCCCGGGGCCCCAGCATTTT. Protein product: CASSLGRAPGPQHF.

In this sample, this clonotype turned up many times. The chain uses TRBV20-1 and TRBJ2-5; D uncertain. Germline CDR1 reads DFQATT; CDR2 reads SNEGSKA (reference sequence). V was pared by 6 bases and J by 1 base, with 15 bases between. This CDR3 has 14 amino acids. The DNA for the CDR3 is TGCAGTGCGATAAGACCGACTCTCCAAGAGACCCAGTACTTC. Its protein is CSAIRPTLQETQYF.

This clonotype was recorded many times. CDR3 nucleotides: TGTGCCAGCAGCCAAGGTCGACAGGGGAATGAGCAGTTCTTC. It encodes CASSQGRQGNEQFF. The V and J genes are TRBV3-1 and TRBJ2-1; 8 nucleotides match TRBD1. V trimming: 1 base; J trimming: 7 bases; junction bases outside the gene matches: 3. The CDR3 contains 14 residues. Germline assignment: CDR1 LGHDT and CDR2 YNNKEL (reference sequence).

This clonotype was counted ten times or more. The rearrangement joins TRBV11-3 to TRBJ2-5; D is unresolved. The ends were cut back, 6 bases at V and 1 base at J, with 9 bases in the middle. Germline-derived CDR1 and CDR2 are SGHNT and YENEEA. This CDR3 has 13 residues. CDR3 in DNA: TGTGCCAGCAGTCCTGGGTCCCAAGAGACCCAGTACTTC. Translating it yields CASSPGSQETQYF.

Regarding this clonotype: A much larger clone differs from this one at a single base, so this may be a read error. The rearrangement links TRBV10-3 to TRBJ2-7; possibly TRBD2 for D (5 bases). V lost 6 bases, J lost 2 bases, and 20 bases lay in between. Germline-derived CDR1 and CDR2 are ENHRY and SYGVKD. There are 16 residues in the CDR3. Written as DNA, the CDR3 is TGTGCCATCAGCAAACTACTAGTGGGAGCAGCCTACGAGCAGTACTTC. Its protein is CAISKLLVGAAYEQYF.

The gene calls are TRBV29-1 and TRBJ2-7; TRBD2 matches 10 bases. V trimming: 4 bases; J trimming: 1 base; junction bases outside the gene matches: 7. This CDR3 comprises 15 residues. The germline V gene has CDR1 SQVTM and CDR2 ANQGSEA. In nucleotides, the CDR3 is TGCAGCGTTGTGCGGACTAGCGGACTTTCCTACGAGCAGTACTTC. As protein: CSVVRTSGLSYEQYF.